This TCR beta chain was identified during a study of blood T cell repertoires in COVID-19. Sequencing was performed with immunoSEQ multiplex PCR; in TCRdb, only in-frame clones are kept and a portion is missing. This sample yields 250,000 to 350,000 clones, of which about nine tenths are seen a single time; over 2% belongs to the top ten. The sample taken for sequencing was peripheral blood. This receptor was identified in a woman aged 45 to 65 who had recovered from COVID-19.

CDR3 bases: TGTGCCAGTAGCCCGGACAGAAGTTCCCTAGAGGCTTTCTTT. It codes for CASSPDRSSLEAFF. V is TRBV19 and J is TRBJ1-1, with D maybe TRBD1 (6 bases). CDR3 length equals 14 residues. Trimming cost V 6 bases and J 11 bases, with 22 bases left between them. Germline assignment: CDR1 LNHDA and CDR2 SQIVND (reference sequence).